The 2 T cell receptor beta chains below all came from one sample that was sequenced in a study of T-cell reconstitution after alpha-beta-depleted transplantation in children. Unique molecular identifiers were incorporated during preparation of the TCRbeta library. TCRdb reanalysed the PCR reads using MiXCR and keeps one entry per CDR3 protein. The table has about 610,000 distinct CDR3 sequences, about 10% seen once. The material was PBMCs from the stem cell graft donor, obtained from the stem cell graft. These receptors were collected from a human donor who donated a stem cell graft to a child with acute myeloid leukemia.

The chain links TRBV19 to TRBJ2-1; no clear D gene. The V gene's germline CDR1 is LNHDA and CDR2 SQIVND (reference sequence). The CDR3 contains 14 residues. The germline V and J ends were trimmed by 5 bases and 2 bases, with 10 bases remaining between them. CDR3 residues: CASSVGPPYNEQFF. The CDR3, as DNA: TGTGCCAGTAGTGTCGGACCGCCCTACAATGAGCAGTTCTTC.

The rearrangement links TRBV12-3 or TRBV12-4 to TRBJ1-1; D not certain. The CDR3 extends over 13 amino acids. The V gene lost 7 bases and the J gene lost 1 base, with 10 bases spanning the gap. The CDR3 is CASIVQPNTEAFF. The DNA for the CDR3 is TGTGCCAGCATTGTACAGCCGAACACTGAAGCTTTCTTT.